This TCR beta chain stems from a study of shared clonotypes between healthy human individuals. Study outcomes and limitations: Rarefaction indicated that sorted-subset sequencing remained incomplete although depth was large.

Comments on this clone: The antigen is not known.

Deep-level assay runs were performed. The protocol was immunoSEQ multiplex PCR, while the TCRdb copy is restricted to in-frame clones and leaves out a portion. This table has some 95,000 clones, about 68% appearing once. V lost 4 bases to trimming and J lost 6 bases; unmatched junction nucleotides: 10. This CDR3 comprises 14 residues. CDR1 and CDR2 (germline): SQVTM, ANQGSEA. The J gene is TRBJ1-1, the V gene TRBV29-1; 8 positions match TRBD1. The sequenced sample was memory CD8+ T cells sorted from blood. The subset here: CD45RO+ cells pooled with CCR7-negative TemRA cells. The sequence was collected from a man aged 25 to 45 in good health. For the CDR3, the DNA is TGCAGCGTTGTGGGTGGACAGGGAATGGCTGAAGCTTTCTTT. Amino acid sequence: CSVVGGQGMAEAFF.